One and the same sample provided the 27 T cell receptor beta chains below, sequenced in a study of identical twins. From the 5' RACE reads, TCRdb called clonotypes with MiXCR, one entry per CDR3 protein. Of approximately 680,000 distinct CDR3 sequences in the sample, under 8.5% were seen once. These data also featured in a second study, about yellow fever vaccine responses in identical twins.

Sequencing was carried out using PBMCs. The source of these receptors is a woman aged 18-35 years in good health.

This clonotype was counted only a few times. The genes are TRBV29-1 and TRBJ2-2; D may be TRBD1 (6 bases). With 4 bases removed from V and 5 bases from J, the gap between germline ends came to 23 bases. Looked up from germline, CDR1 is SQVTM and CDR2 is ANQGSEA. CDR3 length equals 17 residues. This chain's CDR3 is CSVGLEQQGYGTGELFF. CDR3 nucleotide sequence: TGCAGCGTTGGTCTGGAACAACAGGGATACGGAACCGGGGAGCTGTTTTTT.

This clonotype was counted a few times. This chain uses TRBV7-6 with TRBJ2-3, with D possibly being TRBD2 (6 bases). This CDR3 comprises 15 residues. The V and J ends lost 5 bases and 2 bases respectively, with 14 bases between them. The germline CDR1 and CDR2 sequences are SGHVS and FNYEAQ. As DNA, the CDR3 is TGTGCCAGCAGCCAACCGGGGGTCGCCACAGATACGCAGTATTTT. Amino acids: CASSQPGVATDTQYF.

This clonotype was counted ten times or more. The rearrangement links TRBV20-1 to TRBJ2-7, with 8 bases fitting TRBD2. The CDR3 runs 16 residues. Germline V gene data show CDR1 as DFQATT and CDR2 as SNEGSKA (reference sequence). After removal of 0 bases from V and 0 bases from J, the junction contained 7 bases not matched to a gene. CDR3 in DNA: TGCAGTGCTAGAGACATCCGGGGGGGGGACTCCTACGAGCAGTACTTC. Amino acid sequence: CSARDIRGGDSYEQYF.

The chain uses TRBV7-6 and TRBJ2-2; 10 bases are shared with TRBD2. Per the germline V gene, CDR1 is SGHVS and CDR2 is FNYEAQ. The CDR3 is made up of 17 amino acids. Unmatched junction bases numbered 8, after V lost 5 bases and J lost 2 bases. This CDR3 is CASSRPAGGPNTGELFF. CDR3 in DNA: TGTGCCAGCAGCAGGCCAGCGGGAGGGCCAAACACCGGGGAGCTGTTTTTT.

The CDR3 nucleotides are TGTGCCAGCACCTCTACAATCAGGGGGACTGAAGCTTTCTTT. Translating gives CASTSTIRGTEAFF. V is TRBV12-3 or TRBV12-4 and J is TRBJ1-1, with 7 bases aligning to TRBD1. CDR3 length: 14 residues. The trim removed 7 bases at V and 5 bases at J, leaving 10 bases unmatched.

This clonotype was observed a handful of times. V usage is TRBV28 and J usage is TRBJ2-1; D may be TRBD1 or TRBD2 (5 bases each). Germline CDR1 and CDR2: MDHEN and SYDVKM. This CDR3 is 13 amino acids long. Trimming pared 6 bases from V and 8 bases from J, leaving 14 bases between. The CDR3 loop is CASRMDGGYEQFF. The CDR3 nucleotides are TGTGCCAGCAGGATGGATGGGGGATATGAGCAGTTCTTC.

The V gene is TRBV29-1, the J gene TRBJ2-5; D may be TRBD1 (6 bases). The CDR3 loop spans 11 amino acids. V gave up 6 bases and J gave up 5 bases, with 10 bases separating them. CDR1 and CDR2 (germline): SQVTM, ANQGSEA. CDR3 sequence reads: CSVQGWETQYF. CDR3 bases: TGCAGCGTACAGGGCTGGGAGACCCAGTACTTC. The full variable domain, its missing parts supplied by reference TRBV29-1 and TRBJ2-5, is SAVISQKPSRDICQRGTSLTIQCQVDSQVTMMFWYRQQPGQSLTLIATANQGSEATYESGFVIDKFPISRPNLTFSTLTVSNMSPEDSSIYLCSVQGWETQYFGPGTRLLVL.

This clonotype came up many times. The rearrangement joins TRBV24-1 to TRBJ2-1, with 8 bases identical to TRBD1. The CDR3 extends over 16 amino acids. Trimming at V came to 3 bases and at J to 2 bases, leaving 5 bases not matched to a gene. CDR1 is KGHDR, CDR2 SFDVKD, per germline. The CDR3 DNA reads TGTGCCACCAGTGATCAGAGGGACAGGACCTACAATGAGCAGTTCTTC. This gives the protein CATSDQRDRTYNEQFF.

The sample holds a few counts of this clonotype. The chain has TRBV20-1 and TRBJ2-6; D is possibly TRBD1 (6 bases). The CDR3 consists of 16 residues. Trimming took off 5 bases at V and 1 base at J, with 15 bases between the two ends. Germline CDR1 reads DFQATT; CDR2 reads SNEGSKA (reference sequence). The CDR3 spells CSAPNPGQSGANVLTF. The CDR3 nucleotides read TGCAGTGCTCCAAATCCCGGACAGTCTGGGGCCAACGTCCTGACTTTC.

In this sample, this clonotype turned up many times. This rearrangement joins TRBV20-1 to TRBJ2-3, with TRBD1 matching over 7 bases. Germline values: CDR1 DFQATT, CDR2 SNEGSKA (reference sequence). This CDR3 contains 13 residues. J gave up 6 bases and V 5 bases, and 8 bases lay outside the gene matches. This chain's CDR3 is CSALGGPVDTQYF. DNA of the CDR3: TGCAGTGCTTTAGGGGGCCCGGTGGATACGCAGTATTTT.

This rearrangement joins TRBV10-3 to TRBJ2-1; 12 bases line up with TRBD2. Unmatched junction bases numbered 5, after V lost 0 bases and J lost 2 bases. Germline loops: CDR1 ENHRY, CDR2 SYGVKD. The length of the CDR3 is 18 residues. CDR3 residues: CAISESATSGGTYNEQFF. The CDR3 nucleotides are TGTGCCATCAGTGAGTCGGCGACTAGCGGGGGAACCTACAATGAGCAGTTCTTC.

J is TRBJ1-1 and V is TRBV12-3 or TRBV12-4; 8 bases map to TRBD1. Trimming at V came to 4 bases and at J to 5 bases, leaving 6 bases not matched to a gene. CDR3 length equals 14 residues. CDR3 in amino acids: CASSYSGGMTEAFF. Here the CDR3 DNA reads TGTGCCAGCAGTTATTCAGGGGGCATGACTGAAGCTTTCTTT.

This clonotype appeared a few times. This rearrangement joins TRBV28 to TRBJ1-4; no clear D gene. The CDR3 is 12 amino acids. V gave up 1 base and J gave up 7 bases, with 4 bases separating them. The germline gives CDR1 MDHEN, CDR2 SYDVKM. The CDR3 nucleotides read TGTGCCAGCAGTTTATTTGGTGAAAAACTGTTTTTT. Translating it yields CASSLFGEKLFF.

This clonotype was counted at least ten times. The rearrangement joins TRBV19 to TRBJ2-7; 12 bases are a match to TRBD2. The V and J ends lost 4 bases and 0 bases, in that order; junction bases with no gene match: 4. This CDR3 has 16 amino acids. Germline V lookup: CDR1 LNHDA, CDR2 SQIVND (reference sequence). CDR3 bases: TGTGCCAGTAGTAGACTGACTAGCGGGAGCTCCTACGAGCAGTACTTC. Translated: CASSRLTSGSSYEQYF. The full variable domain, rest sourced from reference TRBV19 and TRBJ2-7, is DGGITQSPKYLFRKEGQNVTLSCEQNLNHDAMYWYRQDPGQGLRLIYYSQIVNDFQKGDIAEGYSVSREKKESFPLTVTSAQKNPTAFYLCASSRLTSGSSYEQYFGPGTRLTVT.

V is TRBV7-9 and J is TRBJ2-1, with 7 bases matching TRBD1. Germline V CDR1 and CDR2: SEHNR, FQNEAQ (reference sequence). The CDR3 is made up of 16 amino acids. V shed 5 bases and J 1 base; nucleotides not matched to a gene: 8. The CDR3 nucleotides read TGTGCCAGCAGCCCAAGAGACAGGGTGTCCTACAATGAGCAGTTCTTC. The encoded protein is CASSPRDRVSYNEQFF. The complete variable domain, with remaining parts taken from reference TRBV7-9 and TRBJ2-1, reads DTGVSQNPRHKITKRGQNVTFRCDPISEHNRLYWYRQTLGQGPEFLTYFQNEAQLEKSRLLSDRFSAERPKGSFSTLEIQRTEQGDSAMYLCASSPRDRVSYNEQFFGPGTRLTVL.

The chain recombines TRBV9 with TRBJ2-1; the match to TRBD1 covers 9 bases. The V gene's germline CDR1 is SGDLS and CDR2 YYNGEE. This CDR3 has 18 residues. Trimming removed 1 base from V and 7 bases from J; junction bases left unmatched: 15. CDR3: CASSVPNPQGAGENEQFF. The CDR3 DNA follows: TGTGCCAGCAGCGTACCCAACCCACAGGGGGCGGGTGAGAATGAGCAGTTCTTC.

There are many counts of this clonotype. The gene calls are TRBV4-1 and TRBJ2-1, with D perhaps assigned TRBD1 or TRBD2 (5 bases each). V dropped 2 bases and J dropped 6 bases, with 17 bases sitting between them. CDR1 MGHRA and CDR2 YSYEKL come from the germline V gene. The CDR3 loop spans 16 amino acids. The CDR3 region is CASSQPGRDFANEQFF. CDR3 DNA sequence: TGCGCCAGCAGCCAACCGGGACGCGATTTCGCCAATGAGCAGTTCTTC.

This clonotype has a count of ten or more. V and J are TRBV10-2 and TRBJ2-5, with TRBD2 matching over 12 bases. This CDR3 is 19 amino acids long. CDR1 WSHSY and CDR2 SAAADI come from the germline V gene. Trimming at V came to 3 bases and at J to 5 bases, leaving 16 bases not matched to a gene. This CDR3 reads CASSDNLGLAGQVVETQYF. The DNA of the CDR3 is TGCGCCAGCAGTGACAACCTAGGACTAGCGGGACAGGTAGTGGAGACCCAGTACTTC.

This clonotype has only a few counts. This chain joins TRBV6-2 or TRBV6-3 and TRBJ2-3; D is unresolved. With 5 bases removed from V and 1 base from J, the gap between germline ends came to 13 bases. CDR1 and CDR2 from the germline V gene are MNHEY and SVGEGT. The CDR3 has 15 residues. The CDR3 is CASSQQLFRTDTQYF. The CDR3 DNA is TGTGCCAGCAGTCAGCAACTATTTCGCACAGATACGCAGTATTTT.

In nucleotides, the CDR3 is TGTGCCAGCAGTTGGGGACTAGCGGGAGGGCCAGGTGACGAGCAGTACTTC. Translated: CASSWGLAGGPGDEQYF. The chain couples TRBV12-3 or TRBV12-4 to TRBJ2-7; 16 positions match TRBD2. Trimming took 4 bases from V and 5 from J; bases not matched to a gene: 8. This CDR3 is built from 17 residues.

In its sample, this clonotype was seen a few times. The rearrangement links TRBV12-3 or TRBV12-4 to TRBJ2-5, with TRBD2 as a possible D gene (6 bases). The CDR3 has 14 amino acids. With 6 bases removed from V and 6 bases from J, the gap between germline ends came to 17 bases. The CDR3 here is CASRTDRRGKTQYF. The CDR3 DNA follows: TGTGCCAGCAGAACGGACCGGAGGGGAAAGACCCAGTACTTC.

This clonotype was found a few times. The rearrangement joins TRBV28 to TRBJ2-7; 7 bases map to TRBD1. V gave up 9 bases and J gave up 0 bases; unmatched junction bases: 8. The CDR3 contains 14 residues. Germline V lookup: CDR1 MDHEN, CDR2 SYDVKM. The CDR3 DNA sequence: TGTGCCAGTCAGGGGGAACCACTCTCCTACGAGCAGTACTTC. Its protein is CASQGEPLSYEQYF. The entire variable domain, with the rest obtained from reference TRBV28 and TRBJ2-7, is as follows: DVKVTQSSRYLVKRTGEKVFLECVQDMDHENMFWYRQDPGLGLRLIYFSYDVKMKEKGDIPEGYSVSREKKERFSLILESASTNQTSMYLCASQGEPLSYEQYFGPGTRLTVT.

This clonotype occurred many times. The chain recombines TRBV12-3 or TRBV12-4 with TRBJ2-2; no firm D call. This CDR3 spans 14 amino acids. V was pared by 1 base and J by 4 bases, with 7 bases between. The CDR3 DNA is TGTGCCAGCAGTTTAGTGGCGCCCACCGGGGAGCTGTTTTTT. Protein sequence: CASSLVAPTGELFF.

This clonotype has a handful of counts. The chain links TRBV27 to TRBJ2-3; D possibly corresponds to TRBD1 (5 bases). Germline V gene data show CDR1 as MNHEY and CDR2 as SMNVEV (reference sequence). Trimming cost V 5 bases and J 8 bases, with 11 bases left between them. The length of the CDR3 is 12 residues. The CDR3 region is CASSRQPGTQYF. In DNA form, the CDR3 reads TGTGCCAGCAGTCGACAGCCGGGTACGCAGTATTTT.

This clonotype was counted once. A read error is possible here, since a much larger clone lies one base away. The CDR3 coding sequence is TGTTCCAGCAGTTTGGACAGTCTTTACAATGAGCAGTTCTTC. As protein: CSSSLDSLYNEQFF. This chain joins TRBV12-3 or TRBV12-4 and TRBJ2-1, with D possibly matching TRBD1 (6 bases). The CDR3 is 14 residues long.

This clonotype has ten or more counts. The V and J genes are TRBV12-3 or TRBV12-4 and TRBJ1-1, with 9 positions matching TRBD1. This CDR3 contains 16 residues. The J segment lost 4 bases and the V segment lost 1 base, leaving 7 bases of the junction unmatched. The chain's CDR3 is CASSLEGGQGRTEAFF. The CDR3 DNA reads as TGTGCCAGCAGTTTAGAGGGGGGACAGGGTCGCACTGAAGCTTTCTTT.

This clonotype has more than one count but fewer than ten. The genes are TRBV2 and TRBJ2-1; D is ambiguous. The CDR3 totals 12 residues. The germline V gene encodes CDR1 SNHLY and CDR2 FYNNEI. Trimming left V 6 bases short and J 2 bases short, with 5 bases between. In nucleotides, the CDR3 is TGTGCCAGCAGGAGCACCTACAATGAGCAGTTCTTC. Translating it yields CASRSTYNEQFF.